This T cell receptor (beta chain) was identified in a study of regulatory T cells in long-lasting Graves disease. Study-wide results and caveats: Examination was confined to peripheral blood, excluding thyroid tissue. Patients with persistent disease shared 2,741 public clonotypes, outpacing the approximately 920 shared by new patients. Accuracy might have suffered from few samples.

Time point in this sample: newly diagnosed GD, antithyroid drugs for less than 3 months. Scientists built the TCR library using RNA that was extracted from PBMCs. Arm-PCR with iRepertoire HTBI primers amplified the CDR3 regions for these TCR beta libraries. A single record per CDR3 protein comes from TCRdb applying MiXCR to the multiplex PCR reads. The sample has 350,000 to 550,000 distinct CDR3 sequences; approximately 15% are singletons. This clonotype was seen ten or more times. Its antigen is undetermined. The germline V gene has CDR1 DFQATT and CDR2 SNEGSKA (reference sequence). This CDR3 is built from 13 residues. Trimming took 2 bases from V and 3 from J, leaving 11 bases between them. In addition, the sample was reused for a study of T cells in Graves' hyperthyroidism and ophthalmopathy. This second report adds: The study excluded patients with uncontrolled infection, other autoimmune disease, pregnancy or lactation.

V usage is TRBV20-1 and J usage is TRBJ2-7; maybe TRBD2 (5 bases). The specimen comprised peripheral blood mononuclear cells (PBMCs), sampled at new diagnosis, from a patient treated with antithyroid drugs. This TCR was recovered from a woman aged 25 to 39 with Graves disease. Written as DNA, the CDR3 is TGCAGTGCTAGACTGGCGGGCCTCTACGAGCAGTACTTC. Protein sequence: CSARLAGLYEQYF.